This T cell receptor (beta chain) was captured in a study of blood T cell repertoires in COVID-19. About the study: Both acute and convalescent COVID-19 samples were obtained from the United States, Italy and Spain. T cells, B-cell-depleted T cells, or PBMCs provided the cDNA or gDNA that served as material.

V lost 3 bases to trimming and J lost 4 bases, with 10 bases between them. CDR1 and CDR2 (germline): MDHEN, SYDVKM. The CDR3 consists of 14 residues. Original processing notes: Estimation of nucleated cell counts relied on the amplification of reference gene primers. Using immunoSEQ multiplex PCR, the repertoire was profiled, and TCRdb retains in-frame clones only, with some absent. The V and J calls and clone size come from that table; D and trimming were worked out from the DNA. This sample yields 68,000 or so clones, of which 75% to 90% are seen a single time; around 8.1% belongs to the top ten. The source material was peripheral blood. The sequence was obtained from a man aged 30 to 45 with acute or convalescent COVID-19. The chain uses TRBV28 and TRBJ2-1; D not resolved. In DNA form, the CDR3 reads TGTGCCAGCAGTTTTTTGAGGTGGTACAATGAGCAGTTCTTC. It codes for CASSFLRWYNEQFF.